The 26 T cell receptor beta chains reported below all come from one sample, sequenced in a study of blood T cells in healthy people across ages (dated by TCRdb to the mid-2010s). Libraries were built with 5' RACE. The sequencing machine was an Illumina HiSeq 2500. A second roughly 6 to 11 cycle PCR used a sample-barcoded 5' primer and a J-beta primer mix. TCRdb reran the public reads through fastp at Q25 and MiXCR, keeping productive beta chains. Records with the same CDR3 protein are collapsed into one entry carrying the most frequent genes and DNA. A total of about 1.5 million distinct CDR3 sequences appear in this sample, 42% of them only once. Of the sample, about 4% is held by the ten largest clones. Sequenced material: blood. The source is a woman younger than 30 in good health.

A few counts support this clonotype. The chain recombines TRBV4-1 with TRBJ2-5; D may be TRBD2 (5 bases). CDR3 length equals 17 residues. Germline V gene data show CDR1 as MGHRA and CDR2 as YSYEKL. Trimming took 1 base from V and 3 from J, leaving 18 bases between them. CDR3 protein: CASSQGRAGIRKETQYF. The CDR3 DNA reads TGCGCCAGCAGCCAAGGCCGGGCGGGTATCAGGAAAGAGACCCAGTACTTC.

CDR3 nucleotide sequence: TGTGCCAGCAGCTTAGAAATCAATGAGCAGTACTTC. It translates to CASSLEINEQYF. The chain recombines TRBV11-2 with TRBJ2-5; D not resolved. Germline V gene data show CDR1 as SGHAT and CDR2 as FQNNGV. Trimming shortened V by 0 bases and J by 11 bases, and 10 bases separated the two germline ends. CDR3 size: 12 residues.

Comments on this clonotype: Germline and junction disagree at one end, which may indicate a read error. The V and J genes are TRBV7-7 and TRBJ2-5; the D gene is possibly TRBD2 (6 bases). The CDR3 is made up of 14 amino acids. Germline lookup yields CDR1 SSHAT and CDR2 FNYEAQ (reference sequence). The CDR3: CASSSAGGQETQYF. As DNA, the CDR3 is TGTGCTAGCAGCTCCGCCGGGGGTCAAGAGACCCAGTACTTC.

The chain uses TRBV29-1 and TRBJ2-5; the D gene is possibly TRBD2 (6 bases). Germline-derived CDR1 and CDR2 are SQVTM and ANQGSEA. This CDR3 is built from 13 residues. The ends were cut back, 2 bases at V and 2 bases at J, with 9 bases in the middle. The CDR3 sequence: CSVETGGQETQYF. In DNA form, the CDR3 reads TGCAGCGTTGAAACCGGGGGACAAGAGACCCAGTACTTC.

Comments on this clonotype: A read error may explain this, as a much larger clone is one base away. J is TRBJ2-4 and V is TRBV7-2; TRBD1 might be the D (5 bases). Trimming pared 5 bases from V and 6 bases from J, leaving 23 bases between. The germline gives CDR1 SGHTA, CDR2 FQGNSA. CDR3 length equals 17 residues. The CDR3 here is CASSLFEVAARGNIQYF. Written as DNA, the CDR3 is TGTGCCAGCAGCCTATTTGAGGTGGCCGCAAGGGGAAACATTCAGTACTTC.

This rearrangement joins TRBV4-3 to TRBJ2-3, with 8 bases lining up with TRBD1. This CDR3 contains 14 residues. Germline CDR1 LGHNA, CDR2 YSLEER. The CDR3 loop is CATQGALGTDTQYF. The DNA of the CDR3 is TGCGCTACGCAGGGGGCCTTGGGCACAGATACGCAGTATTTT.

This clonotype was counted only a few times. This sequence joins TRBV7-6 and TRBJ2-7; D possibly corresponds to TRBD2 (5 bases). CDR1 and CDR2 (germline): SGHVS, FNYEAQ. This CDR3 spans 14 amino acids. V dropped 2 bases and J dropped 0 bases, with 8 bases sitting between them. The CDR3 nucleotides read TGTGCCAGCAGCTTACGGGAAAGCTCCTACGAGCAGTACTTC. Translating gives CASSLRESSYEQYF.

Only a few counts were recorded for this clonotype. The chain joins TRBV20-1 to TRBJ2-5, with 7 positions matching TRBD2. The end of the DNA fits TRBJ2-7 better, so the J call may be wrong. CDR3 length equals 13 residues. The germline V gene encodes CDR1 DFQATT and CDR2 SNEGSKA (reference sequence). Written as DNA, the CDR3 is TGCAGTGCTGCTAGCGGTCGCTTACGCGAGCAGTACTTC. This sequence encodes CSAASGRLREQYF.

The chain employs TRBV6-2 or TRBV6-3 and TRBJ2-1; no clear D gene. This CDR3 has 14 residues. The ends were cut back, 7 bases at V and 7 bases at J, with 17 bases in the middle. Germline CDR1 reads MNHEY; CDR2 reads SVGEGT. CDR3 in DNA: TGTGCCAGCATTTATCCTAGGATTGGGAATGAGCAGTTCTTC. This translates into CASIYPRIGNEQFF.

The V and J genes are TRBV29-1 and TRBJ1-2, with 8 positions matching TRBD1. CDR1 and CDR2 from the germline V gene are SQVTM and ANQGSEA. V trimming: 6 bases; J trimming: 3 bases; junction bases outside the gene matches: 3. The CDR3 is 12 residues long. CDR3 sequence: CSVPQGDYGYTF. In DNA form, the CDR3 reads TGCAGCGTACCACAGGGGGACTATGGCTACACCTTC.

This clonotype was counted between two and nine times. The chain recombines TRBV14 with TRBJ1-5; D remains ambiguous. Germline lookup yields CDR1 SGHDN and CDR2 FVKESK. The CDR3 spans 10 residues. The V and J ends lost 7 bases and 4 bases respectively, with 2 bases between them. CDR3 amino acids: CASTNQPQHF. CDR3 bases: TGTGCCAGCACGAATCAGCCCCAGCATTTT.

The genes are TRBV24-1 and TRBJ1-5; D gene ambiguous. CDR1 is KGHDR and CDR2 is SFDVKD in the germline V gene. Deletions cut 6 bases from V and 3 bases from J, with 14 bases between. CDR3 length: 15 amino acids. CDR3 amino acids: CATSLNSFSNQPQHF. CDR3 DNA: TGTGCCACCAGTCTCAACAGCTTTTCCAATCAGCCCCAGCATTTT.

This clonotype has only a few counts. This chain uses TRBV25-1 with TRBJ2-1, with 10 bases lining up with TRBD2. The CDR3 length is 16 residues. Unmatched junction bases numbered 7, after V lost 4 bases and J lost 4 bases. CDR1 is MGHDK, CDR2 SYGVNS, per germline. DNA for the CDR3: TGTGCCAGCAGTGCAAGGACTAGCGGAGAATACAATGAGCAGTTCTTC. Residues: CASSARTSGEYNEQFF.

V gene TRBV7-9 combines with J gene TRBJ2-7, with TRBD2 matching over 7 bases. Germline CDR1 and CDR2: SEHNR and FQNEAQ (reference sequence). The CDR3 loop spans 16 amino acids. J gave up 1 base and V 3 bases, and 9 bases lay outside the gene matches. CDR3 sequence: CASSFLGRKLSYEQYF. The CDR3 DNA sequence: TGTGCCAGCAGCTTCCTCGGGAGGAAACTATCCTACGAGCAGTACTTC.

This clonotype was detected only a few times. The rearrangement joins TRBV4-3 to TRBJ1-2; D unresolved. The V end lost 3 bases, the J end lost 1 base, and 6 bases lay between the germline ends. CDR1 is LGHNA, CDR2 YSLEER, per germline. The CDR3 spans 13 residues. The CDR3 sequence: CASSQDFNYGYTF. Written as DNA, the CDR3 is TGCGCCAGCAGCCAGGATTTTAACTATGGCTACACCTTC.

This clonotype was counted between two and nine times. The chain's CDR3 is CASSYTQDLNYGYTF. CDR3 nucleotides: TGTGCCAGCAGTTACACTCAGGATTTGAACTATGGCTACACCTTC. J is TRBJ1-2 and V is TRBV6-6; no clear D. Deletions cut 2 bases from V and 2 bases from J, with 12 bases between. CDR1 is MNHNY, CDR2 SVGAGI, per germline (reference sequence). CDR3 length: 15 residues.

This clonotype was detected only a few times. The rearrangement links TRBV5-1 to TRBJ1-2; no clear D. The V end was cut by 4 bases, the J end by 3 bases, with 13 bases between. The CDR3 runs to 14 residues. Germline assignment: CDR1 SGHRS and CDR2 YFSETQ. CDR3 sequence reads: CASSVMGFDYGYTF. The CDR3 nucleotides are TGCGCCAGCAGCGTGATGGGATTTGACTATGGCTACACCTTC.

On this clonotype itself: It may be a read error: a sequence one base away is much more abundant. The chain joins TRBV11-2 to TRBJ2-7; D remains unclear. Germline lookup yields CDR1 SGHAT and CDR2 FQNNGV. Between the trimmed V and J ends, which lost 2 bases and 7 bases, there was a span of 15 bases. This CDR3 is 14 amino acids long. The CDR3 protein is CASSLWARRNEQYF. The CDR3 bases are TGTGCCAGCAGCTTATGGGCTAGGCGGAATGAGCAGTACTTC.

To note about this clonotype: This may come from a read error, since a much larger clone is one base off. The V gene is TRBV20-1, the J gene TRBJ1-5; D remains unclear. This CDR3 region has 13 residues. V was trimmed by 1 base and J by 4 bases, leaving 8 bases between them. CDR1 and CDR2 (germline): DFQATT, SNEGSKA (reference sequence). The CDR3 is CSARGEQNQPQHF. Written as DNA, the CDR3 is TGCAGTGCTAGAGGGGAACAAAATCAGCCCCAGCATTTT.

The chain couples TRBV4-1 to TRBJ1-6; no firm D call. The V end was cut by 3 bases, the J end by 3 bases, with 9 bases between. The CDR3 is 15 amino acids. Per the germline V gene, CDR1 is MGHRA and CDR2 is YSYEKL. In DNA form, the CDR3 reads TGCGCCAGCAGCCATGCCAGAAACTATAATTCACCCCTCCACTTT. Its translation: CASSHARNYNSPLHF.

This clonotype was detected a few times. J is TRBJ1-1 and V is TRBV10-1; no clear D. From germline, CDR1 is WNHNN and CDR2 SYGVQD (reference sequence). The CDR3 has 13 amino acids. V lost 4 bases and J 5 bases, leaving 11 bases between the germline ends. The CDR3 nucleotides read TGCGCCAGCAGTGCGGGAGGTACGACTGAAGCTTTCTTT. This sequence encodes CASSAGGTTEAFF.

This clonotype was recorded a few times. The rearrangement uses TRBV4-2 and TRBJ2-4; D gene unclear. The CDR3 is made up of 14 amino acids. V shed 1 base and J shed 4 bases, with 8 bases lying between them. The germline V gene has CDR1 LGHNA and CDR2 YNFKEQ. This CDR3 is CASSQVLGKNIQYF. The DNA for the CDR3 is TGTGCCAGCAGCCAAGTTTTGGGGAAAAACATTCAGTACTTC.

The genes are TRBV7-2 and TRBJ2-3; 9 nucleotides match TRBD1. From germline, CDR1 is SGHTA and CDR2 FQGNSA. This CDR3 region has 18 residues. The ends lost 3 bases at V and 2 bases at J; junction bases unmatched: 12. CDR3 in amino acids: CASSFGKPGQGDTDTQYF. CDR3 sequence (DNA): TGTGCCAGCAGCTTTGGGAAACCGGGACAGGGTGACACAGATACGCAGTATTTT.

The table lists this clonotype with a few counts. V usage is TRBV20-1 and J usage is TRBJ1-2; TRBD1 aligns across 9 bases. V was clipped by 0 bases and J by 0 bases; unmatched bases: 8. The CDR3 runs to 17 residues. Germline V gives CDR1 DFQATT, CDR2 SNEGSKA (reference sequence). The CDR3 reads CSARDTGTGPPNYGYTF. For the CDR3, the DNA is TGCAGTGCTAGAGACACCGGGACAGGGCCCCCTAACTATGGCTACACCTTC.

This clonotype was seen a handful of times. DNA of the CDR3: TGTGCCAGCAGCCGGGGACAGGGGATAGCCAAAAACATTCAGTACTTC. Translated: CASSRGQGIAKNIQYF. V gene TRBV7-2 combines with J gene TRBJ2-4; 10 bases are a match to TRBD1. Germline trimming cut 5 bases from V and 0 bases from J; bases unmatched to any gene: 4. CDR1 SGHTA and CDR2 FQGNSA come from the germline V gene. CDR3 length equals 16 residues.

This clonotype was observed at least ten times. The CDR3 sequence is CASSLIGGAEGYTF. Here the CDR3 DNA reads TGTGCCAGCAGTTTAATAGGGGGGGCGGAAGGCTACACCTTC. J is TRBJ1-2 and V is TRBV12-3 or TRBV12-4; TRBD1 might be the D (6 bases). V gave up 2 bases and J gave up 8 bases, with 15 bases separating them. The CDR3 totals 14 residues.